Sequencing of this T cell receptor (beta chain) was carried out in a study of beta chain features in type 1 diabetes. Study in general: Patients looked much like healthy donors when it came to age, gender and cell yields. Examination covered almost 110,000,000 sorted cells spanning all samples. Whole-study results and caveats: Diminished insertions and augmented deletions at VDJ junctions characterized type 1 diabetes patients. Reads derived from cDNA could over-represent cells showing high TCR expression.

Germline CDR1 SGHAT, CDR2 FQDESV (reference sequence). V was pared by 6 bases and J by 7 bases, with 10 bases between. The CDR3 consists of 12 residues. About this clone itself: Its antigen is undetermined.

As every portion of the isolated RNA was reverse transcribed, the sequencing read expressed TCRB transcripts. Using immunoSEQ multiplex PCR, the repertoire was profiled, and TCRdb retains in-frame clones only, with some absent. The data show 200,000 to 250,000 clones, 11% seen once. The clonotype was recovered from a man between 18 and 29 years old in good health. The chain uses TRBV11-1 and TRBJ2-1; D unclear. The sequencing input was central memory CD4+ T cells from blood. The CDR3 nucleotides are TGTGCCAGCAGTCACCAGGCGAATGAGCAGTTCTTC. Translating gives CASSHQANEQFF.